The 21 T cell receptor beta chains below come from one sample, sequenced in a study of blood T cell repertoires in COVID-19. The protocol was immunoSEQ multiplex PCR, while the TCRdb copy is restricted to in-frame clones and leaves out a portion. The table records fewer than 200,000 clones, less than 90% of them present only once. Sequenced sample: PBMCs or T cells enriched from blood (not recorded which). The receptor set was obtained from a woman between 25 and 40 years old who had been exposed to COVID-19.

The V gene is TRBV5-1, the J gene TRBJ2-7; D possibly corresponds to TRBD1 (7 bases). Germline CDR1 reads SGHRS; CDR2 reads YFSETQ. V was pared by 3 bases and J by 2 bases, with 15 bases between. The CDR3 runs to 15 residues. The CDR3 spells CASSYSGGTPYEQYF. The CDR3 DNA is TGCGCCAGCAGCTACTCAGGGGGGACCCCCTACGAGCAGTACTTC.

This chain joins TRBV7-3 and TRBJ2-7, with a possible D match to TRBD2 (5 bases). The CDR3 totals 13 residues. Trimming cost V 3 bases and J 0 bases, with 6 bases left between them. Germline V lookup: CDR1 SGHTA, CDR2 FQGTGA. The CDR3 loop reads CASSFSGSYEQYF. In DNA, the CDR3 is TGTGCCAGCAGCTTCAGCGGCTCCTACGAGCAGTACTTC.

The J gene is TRBJ2-5, the V gene TRBV7-3; TRBD2 agrees at 8 bases. CDR1 is SGHTA and CDR2 is FQGTGA in the germline V gene. The ends lost 2 bases at V and 5 bases at J; junction bases unmatched: 1. CDR3 length: 13 residues. CDR3 in DNA: TGTGCCAGCAGCTTAGCGGGGGGCGAGACCCAGTACTTC. It codes for CASSLAGGETQYF.

The rearrangement uses TRBV4-1 and TRBJ2-7; the match to TRBD2 covers 7 bases. The CDR3 covers 16 residues. CDR1 is MGHRA, CDR2 YSYEKL, per germline. With 0 bases clipped from V and 0 bases from J, the junction kept 5 bases outside the gene matches. The chain's CDR3 is CASSQDGGGNSYEQYF. In nucleotides, the CDR3 is TGCGCCAGCAGCCAAGATGGGGGGGGGAACTCCTACGAGCAGTACTTC.

V gene TRBV7-3 combines with J gene TRBJ1-6, with D uncertain. The V gene lost 2 bases and the J gene lost 7 bases, with 9 bases spanning the gap. Germline V CDR1 and CDR2: SGHTA, FQGTGA. The CDR3 runs 14 residues. Here the CDR3 DNA reads TGTGCCAGCAGCTTATTAGCCGGGAATTCACCCCTCCACTTT. Residues: CASSLLAGNSPLHF.

The CDR3 nucleotides read TGTGCCTGGAGCAAGGACAGGGGTAATGAAAAACTGTTTTTT. It codes for CAWSKDRGNEKLFF. The chain employs TRBV30 and TRBJ1-4; 9 positions match TRBD1. CDR3 length equals 14 residues. The trim removed 3 bases at V and 4 bases at J, leaving 3 bases unmatched. The V gene's germline CDR1 is GTSNPN and CDR2 SVGIG (reference sequence).

The chain carries TRBV30 and TRBJ1-2; D possibly corresponds to TRBD1 (5 bases). This CDR3 spans 10 amino acids. The V gene's germline CDR1 is GTSNPN and CDR2 SVGIG (reference sequence). V was clipped by 7 bases and J by 7 bases, with 10 bases between them. CDR3 amino acids: CAFGGGGYTF. The CDR3 DNA reads TGTGCCTTTGGGGGGGGTGGCTACACCTTC.

This chain links TRBV7-3 with TRBJ2-3; tentative D call: TRBD2 (6 bases). The V end was cut by 5 bases, the J end by 1 base, with 13 bases between. Germline CDR1 SGHTA, CDR2 FQGTGA. The CDR3 consists of 15 residues. The CDR3 bases are TGTGCCAGCAGCACTTGGGGCGGGGGCACAGATACGCAGTATTTT. This codes for CASSTWGGGTDTQYF.

The CDR3: CASSPRQGGSYEQYF. The CDR3 DNA sequence: TGCGCCAGCAGCCCTAGACAGGGGGGCTCCTACGAGCAGTACTTC. The gene calls are TRBV4-3 and TRBJ2-7; the match to TRBD1 covers 9 bases. V trimming: 4 bases; J trimming: 0 bases; junction bases outside the gene matches: 4. The CDR3 runs to 15 residues. Germline lookup yields CDR1 LGHNA and CDR2 YSLEER.

This rearrangement joins TRBV19 to TRBJ2-1; TRBD2 aligns across 14 bases. Germline V gene data show CDR1 as LNHDA and CDR2 as SQIVND (reference sequence). This CDR3 has 18 amino acids. Trimming at V came to 1 base and at J to 10 bases, leaving 12 bases not matched to a gene. As DNA, the CDR3 is TGTGCCAGTAGTATAGGAACCCCGACTAGCGGGGGGGCCGGAGAGCAGTTCTTC. Protein: CASSIGTPTSGGAGEQFF.

The chain recombines TRBV3-1 (or the pseudogene TRBV3-2) with TRBJ2-7; 9 nucleotides align to TRBD2. This CDR3 is built from 15 residues. CDR1 is LGHDT, CDR2 YNNKEL, per germline (reference sequence). V was pared by 4 bases and J by 6 bases, with 10 bases of the junction left unmatched. The CDR3 spells CASSRGPSGESEQYF. Written as DNA, the CDR3 is TGTGCCAGCAGCCGAGGGCCTAGCGGGGAGTCCGAGCAGTACTTC.

The CDR3 sequence: CAWNPTSGHIQYF. The CDR3 bases are TGTGCCTGGAATCCGACTAGCGGGCACATTCAGTACTTC. The V gene is TRBV30, the J gene TRBJ2-4; 10 bases map to TRBD2. V trimming: 4 bases; J trimming: 8 bases; junction bases outside the gene matches: 5. Germline V gene lookup returns CDR1 GTSNPN and CDR2 SVGIG (reference sequence). The CDR3 spans 13 residues. The full variable domain, rest sourced from reference TRBV30 and TRBJ2-4, is SQTIHQWPATLVQPVGSPLSLECTVEGTSNPNLYWYRQAAGRGLQLLFYSVGIGQISSEVPQNLSASRPQDRQFILSSKKLLLSDSGFYLCAWNPTSGHIQYFGAGTRLSVL.

The genes are TRBV10-2 and TRBJ2-5; TRBD1 agrees at 7 bases. The germline gives CDR1 WSHSY, CDR2 SAAADI. Germline trimming cut 2 bases from V and 4 bases from J; bases unmatched to any gene: 1. The CDR3 consists of 13 residues. CDR3 sequence reads: CASSEGQVETQYF. The CDR3 nucleotides read TGCGCCAGCAGTGAGGGACAGGTAGAGACCCAGTACTTC.

This clone was found a few times. The chain carries TRBV7-9 and TRBJ2-7; no firm D call. CDR3 length: 13 residues. CDR1 is SEHNR, CDR2 FQNEAQ, per germline (reference sequence). Trimming cost V 6 bases and J 3 bases, with 12 bases left between them. The CDR3 bases are TGTGCCAGCAGTCCAGTCCCTTTCTACGAGCAGTACTTC. Amino acids: CASSPVPFYEQYF.

V usage is TRBV2 and J usage is TRBJ2-1, with 8 positions matching TRBD2. CDR1 is SNHLY, CDR2 FYNNEI, per germline. This CDR3 has 12 amino acids. V lost 4 bases, J lost 14 bases, and 7 bases stayed unmatched. CDR3 residues: CASSAGSGGEFF. The DNA of the CDR3 is TGTGCCAGCAGTGCAGGGAGCGGGGGTGAGTTCTTC.

The chain joins TRBV7-2 to TRBJ1-4; 7 bases are shared with TRBD1. V lost 4 bases to trimming and J lost 3 bases; unmatched junction nucleotides: 5. This CDR3 contains 15 residues. Germline loops: CDR1 SGHTA, CDR2 FQGNSA. CDR3 bases: TGTGCCAGCAGCTCAACAGGGGCAGCTAATGAAAAACTGTTTTTT. Its translation is CASSSTGAANEKLFF.

This chain joins TRBV25-1 and TRBJ2-2; 9 bases are a match to TRBD1. The CDR3 length is 18 residues. In germline, CDR1 is MGHDK, CDR2 SYGVNS. J lost 5 bases, V lost 3 bases, and 13 bases had no gene match. CDR3 amino acids: CASSETSLGTGSTGELFF. CDR3 nucleotides: TGTGCCAGCAGTGAGACTTCCCTCGGGACAGGGTCGACCGGGGAGCTGTTTTTT. The whole variable domain, remainder taken from reference TRBV25-1 and TRBJ2-2, is EADIYQTPRYLVIGTGKKITLECSQTMGHDKMYWYQQDPGMELHLIHYSYGVNSTEKGDLSSESTVSRIRTEHFPLTLESARPSHTSQYLCASSETSLGTGSTGELFFGEGSRLTVL.

Notes on this clone: At one end, the junction sequence differs from germline, possibly due to a read error. The chain employs TRBV6-5 and TRBJ1-2, with D perhaps matching TRBD1 (6 bases). This CDR3 comprises 12 residues. Germline CDR1 MNHEY, CDR2 SVGAGI. CDR3 loop: CASRNRDRPAHF. CDR3 coding DNA: TGTGCCAGCAGGAACCGCGACAGGCCCGCGCACTTC.

V usage is TRBV12-3 or TRBV12-4 and J usage is TRBJ1-1; D is unclear. Trimming shortened V by 2 bases and J by 1 base, and 5 bases separated the two germline ends. There are 13 residues in the CDR3. The CDR3 reads CASSLSRNTEAFF. CDR3 bases: TGTGCCAGCAGTTTATCCCGGAACACTGAAGCTTTCTTT.

This clone was observed a single time. This chain uses TRBV7-2 with TRBJ2-3, with D perhaps matching TRBD2 (6 bases). Germline-derived CDR1 and CDR2 are SGHTA and FQGNSA. This CDR3 spans 13 amino acids. The V gene lost 5 bases and the J gene lost 4 bases, with 10 bases spanning the gap. CDR3 nucleotide sequence: TGTGCCAGCAGCCACGGGGGACCAGATACGCAGTATTTT. Translated, it gives CASSHGGPDTQYF.

The CDR3 sequence: CASSPGQGIFHEQYF. The DNA for the CDR3 is TGTGCCAGCAGTCCGGGACAGGGGATTTTCCACGAGCAGTACTTC. This sequence joins TRBV6-5 and TRBJ2-7; TRBD1 matches at 10 bases. Germline CDR1 reads MNHEY; CDR2 reads SVGAGI. This CDR3 has 15 residues. Unmatched junction bases numbered 9, after V lost 5 bases and J lost 5 bases.